One and the same sample provided the 20 T cell receptor beta chains below, sequenced in a study of CD8 T cells in Susac syndrome. Reverse transcription of about 0.5 to 1 ug RNA used random hexamers. TCRdb used MiXCR to reprocess the immunoSEQ multiplex PCR reads, holding one entry per CDR3 protein. The repertoire holds 80,000 or so distinct CDR3 sequences, with roughly 93% as singletons. The sequencing input was CD8+ T cells from PBMCs. Every receptor here comes from a human donor in good health.

The chain joins TRBV27 to TRBJ2-7; 12 bases line up with TRBD2. The CDR3 runs to 17 residues. CDR1 is MNHEY, CDR2 SMNVEV, per germline (reference sequence). The trim removed 3 bases at V and 4 bases at J, leaving 10 bases unmatched. The CDR3: CASSLAPGLAGPYEQYV. CDR3 bases: TGTGCCAGCAGTTTGGCCCCGGGACTAGCGGGCCCTTACGAGCAGTACGTC.

The chain has TRBV5-6 and TRBJ1-6; the D is unclear. Germline lookup yields CDR1 SGHDT and CDR2 YYEEEE. The CDR3 is made up of 13 amino acids. V lost 4 bases, J lost 8 bases, and 10 bases lay in between. CDR3 coding DNA: TGTGCCAGCAGCCCCAACCTGGATTCACCCCTCCACTTT. Amino acids: CASSPNLDSPLHF.

The count of this clonotype is one. This sequence joins TRBV27 and TRBJ2-7; the D gene is possibly TRBD1 (6 bases). Germline V gene data show CDR1 as MNHEY and CDR2 as SMNVEV (reference sequence). The CDR3 has 15 residues. V lost 5 bases and J 2 bases, leaving 16 bases between the germline ends. The CDR3 is CASSIAAGTTYEQYF. The CDR3 nucleotides read TGTGCCAGCAGTATAGCCGCCGGGACAACCTACGAGCAGTACTTC.

The rearrangement joins TRBV4-1 to TRBJ2-2; D remains unclear. The CDR3 totals 13 residues. Deletions cut 3 bases from V and 3 bases from J, with 5 bases between. Germline-derived CDR1 and CDR2 are MGHRA and YSYEKL. The CDR3 is CASSHKYTGELFF. CDR3 coding DNA: TGCGCCAGCAGCCATAAGTACACCGGGGAGCTGTTTTTT.

The chain recombines TRBV15 with TRBJ2-6; D gene ambiguous. V lost 3 bases to trimming and J lost 0 bases, with 9 bases between them. CDR3 length: 16 amino acids. Looked up from germline, CDR1 is LNHNV and CDR2 is YYDKDF (reference sequence). CDR3 residues: CATSSLSFSGANVLTF. The CDR3 DNA is TGTGCCACCAGCAGCCTCAGTTTCTCTGGGGCCAACGTCCTGACTTTC.

This chain links TRBV6-6 with TRBJ1-1; D call uncertain. Trimming shortened V by 0 bases and J by 1 base, and 9 bases separated the two germline ends. This CDR3 comprises 15 residues. Germline loops: CDR1 MNHNY, CDR2 SVGAGI (reference sequence). CDR3 region: CASSYSRLTNTEAFF. The CDR3 DNA reads TGTGCCAGCAGTTACTCTCGGCTAACGAACACTGAAGCTTTCTTT.

The chain is built from TRBV7-8 and TRBJ1-5, with D possibly being TRBD1 (5 bases). The CDR3 is made up of 13 amino acids. The V end was cut by 5 bases, the J end by 5 bases, with 10 bases between. Germline CDR1 and CDR2: SGHVS and FQNEAQ. CDR3 in amino acids: CASSPPGDQPQHF. CDR3 bases: TGTGCCAGCAGCCCTCCGGGGGATCAGCCCCAGCATTTT.

V usage is TRBV20-1 and J usage is TRBJ2-1; D is undetermined. Trimming pared 5 bases from V and 8 bases from J, leaving 10 bases between. The CDR3 length is 11 residues. Germline-derived CDR1 and CDR2 are DFQATT and SNEGSKA (reference sequence). The CDR3 region has the DNA TGCAGTGCTGTAAGAGGCTATGAGCAGTTCTTC. Protein product: CSAVRGYEQFF.

This sequence joins TRBV11-1 and TRBJ2-2, with 10 bases lining up with TRBD1. Trimming at V came to 2 bases and at J to 3 bases, leaving 3 bases not matched to a gene. This CDR3 has 16 amino acids. The germline CDR1 and CDR2 sequences are SGHAT and FQDESV (reference sequence). The CDR3 here is CASSLLTGGDTGELFF. The CDR3 DNA reads TGTGCCAGCAGCTTATTGACAGGGGGCGACACCGGGGAGCTGTTTTTT.

V usage is TRBV7-9 and J usage is TRBJ1-1; 7 bases fit TRBD1. The CDR3 contains 15 residues. Looked up from germline, CDR1 is SEHNR and CDR2 is FQNEAQ (reference sequence). Germline trimming cut 1 base from V and 3 bases from J; bases unmatched to any gene: 5. The CDR3 here is CASSLEGTEHTEAFF. For the CDR3, the DNA is TGTGCCAGCAGCTTAGAAGGGACAGAGCACACTGAAGCTTTCTTT.

The chain uses TRBV4-1 and TRBJ1-2; D might be TRBD1 (5 bases). Germline-derived CDR1 and CDR2 are MGHRA and YSYEKL. The V end lost 1 base, the J end lost 7 bases, and 22 bases lay between the germline ends. This CDR3 has 17 amino acids. CDR3 loop: CASSQAWDGALPGGYTF. DNA of the CDR3: TGCGCCAGCAGCCAAGCCTGGGATGGGGCCCTTCCGGGTGGCTACACCTTC.

The genes are TRBV12-3 or TRBV12-4 and TRBJ2-7; no clear D gene. With 4 bases removed from V and 4 bases from J, the gap between germline ends came to 8 bases. The length of the CDR3 is 12 residues. The CDR3 region is CASSSTQYEQYF. CDR3 DNA: TGTGCCAGCAGTTCAACCCAGTACGAGCAGTACTTC.

V and J are TRBV13 and TRBJ1-1; 11 bases line up with TRBD1. V was pared by 5 bases and J by 5 bases, with 7 bases of the junction left unmatched. This CDR3 region has 15 residues. From germline, CDR1 is PRHDT and CDR2 FYEKMQ (reference sequence). The CDR3 DNA sequence: TGTGCCAGCAGCCACTGGACAGGGGGCGAGACTGAAGCTTTCTTT. Protein: CASSHWTGGETEAFF. Full variable domain (missing parts from reference TRBV13 and TRBJ1-1): AAGVIQSPRHLIKEKRETATLKCYPIPRHDTVYWYQQGPGQDPQFLISFYEKMQSDKGSIPDRFSAQQFSDYHSELNMSSLELGDSALYFCASSHWTGGETEAFFGQGTRLTVV.

This clonotype was counted between two and nine times. Sequence at one end of the junction differs from germline and may be a read error. The chain carries TRBV14 and TRBJ2-7; TRBD1 aligns across 8 bases. The CDR3 is made up of 14 amino acids. The germline V gene encodes CDR1 SGHDN and CDR2 FVKESK. This chain's CDR3 is CASRPSGGSDEQYF. Here the CDR3 DNA reads TGTGCCAGCAGACCATCAGGGGGCTCCGACGAGCAGTACTTC.

This chain links TRBV14 with TRBJ2-2; D gene unclear. The V end was cut by 4 bases, the J end by 6 bases, with 9 bases between. This CDR3 region has 13 residues. The germline gives CDR1 SGHDN, CDR2 FVKESK. The CDR3 is CASSLGRPGELFF. The CDR3 DNA sequence: TGTGCCAGCAGCCTCGGGCGTCCCGGGGAGCTGTTTTTT. Using reference TRBV14 and TRBJ2-2 for the parts outside the CDR3, the full variable domain is EAGVTQFPSHSVIEKGQTVTLRCDPISGHDNLYWYRRVMGKEIKFLLHFVKESKQDESGMPNNRFLAERTGGTYSTLKVQPAELEDSGVYFCASSLGRPGELFFGEGSRLTVL.

This clonotype was picked up a small number of times. The J gene is TRBJ2-7, the V gene TRBV9; D is unclear. Trimming removed 0 bases from V and 6 bases from J, with 13 bases in between. The V gene's germline CDR1 is SGDLS and CDR2 YYNGEE. CDR3 length: 14 residues. The CDR3, as DNA: TGTGCCAGCAGCGTAGAACCTCACGGGCTCGAGCAGTACTTC. The encoded protein is CASSVEPHGLEQYF.

This rearrangement joins TRBV28 to TRBJ1-1; D is ambiguous. Germline lookup yields CDR1 MDHEN and CDR2 SYDVKM. V was clipped by 1 base and J by 5 bases, with 11 bases between them. This CDR3 comprises 14 residues. The CDR3 nucleotides are TGTGCCAGCAGTTTATCCGGGGTTGGAACTGAAGCTTTCTTT. It is translated as CASSLSGVGTEAFF. Full variable domain (remainder filled in from reference TRBV28 and TRBJ1-1): DVKVTQSSRYLVKRTGEKVFLECVQDMDHENMFWYRQDPGLGLRLIYFSYDVKMKEKGDIPEGYSVSREKKERFSLILESASTNQTSMYLCASSLSGVGTEAFFGQGTRLTVV.

This chain links TRBV29-1 with TRBJ2-7, with D perhaps TRBD1 (6 bases). CDR3 size: 12 residues. Germline assignment: CDR1 SQVTM and CDR2 ANQGSEA. Deletions cut 2 bases from V and 1 base from J, with 6 bases between. CDR3 protein: CSVEQGSYEQYF. The CDR3 nucleotides are TGCAGCGTTGAACAGGGGTCCTACGAGCAGTACTTC.

J is TRBJ2-1 and V is TRBV5-4, with TRBD2 matching over 7 bases. V shed 4 bases, J shed 11 bases, and the junction held 18 bases outside the gene matches. Germline lookup yields CDR1 SGHNT and CDR2 YYREEE (reference sequence). The CDR3 has 16 amino acids. The CDR3 region is CASSGVVGTTHEKQFF. The CDR3, as DNA: TGTGCCAGCAGCGGAGTAGTTGGGACTACCCACGAGAAGCAGTTCTTC.

This chain uses TRBV10-2 with TRBJ1-2; D may be TRBD1 (6 bases). V lost 2 bases, J lost 8 bases, and 18 bases lay in between. In germline, CDR1 is WSHSY, CDR2 SAAADI. This CDR3 has 15 amino acids. CDR3 amino acids: CASSETQGPLGGYTF. CDR3 in DNA: TGCGCCAGCAGTGAGACACAGGGCCCTCTCGGGGGCTACACCTTC.